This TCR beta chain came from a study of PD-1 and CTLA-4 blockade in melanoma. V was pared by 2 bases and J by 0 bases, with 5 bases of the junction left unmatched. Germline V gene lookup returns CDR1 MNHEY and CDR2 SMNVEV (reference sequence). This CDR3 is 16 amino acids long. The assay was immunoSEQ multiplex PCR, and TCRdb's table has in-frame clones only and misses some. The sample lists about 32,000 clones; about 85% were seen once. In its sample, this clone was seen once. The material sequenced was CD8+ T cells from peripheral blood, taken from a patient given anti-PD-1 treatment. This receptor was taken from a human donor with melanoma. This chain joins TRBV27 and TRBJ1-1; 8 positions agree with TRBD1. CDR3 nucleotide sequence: TGTGCCAGCAGTTTAATCTCAGGGGGCTTGAACACTGAAGCTTTCTTT. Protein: CASSLISGGLNTEAFF.